This T cell receptor beta chain was captured in a study of human T cells and chemical hapten exposure (dated by TCRdb to 2020 to 2022). About the full investigation: For sensitization, 2% DPC in acetone was applied to an approximately 2 cm by approximately 2 cm area of upper inner arm skin. Patients additionally received weekly therapeutic DPC doses to the scalp throughout the roughly 25-week study period. Patch testing was done on the upper back using Finn chambers containing 0.01% DPC, and results were scored after 6 days according to International Contact Dermatitis Research Group standards. Most of the patients in the cohort were female, and the cohort covered alopecia areata with under or over 50% scalp involvement, alopecia totalis and alopecia universalis. Libraries were pooled for sequencing, and per-sample TCR yields varied mainly because of small differences in library volumes within the pool. This study followed changes in the peripheral blood TCR repertoire in vivo during primary and secondary sensitization of alopecia patients to the hapten diphenylcyclopropenone (DPC). Blood samples were taken from patients before sensitization (week 0) and then at 2, 6 and about 24 weeks after DPC sensitization. Around 30 alopecia patients provided blood for TCR sequencing at one to four time points (pre-sensitization, 2, 6 and 24 weeks).

Points on this clonotype: Its antigen is still unknown. No base quality information exists; no much larger clone differs at one position.

The library was obtained by RACE. TCRdb lists the instrument as NextSeq 500. During library preparation, unique molecular identifiers were attached to individual cDNA molecules so that TCRs could be counted in a quantitative, reproducible way. From each blood RNA sample, both TCR alpha and TCR beta chains were sequenced. Turning to the authors' computational methods: A median of about 87,000 TCRs per sample was observed, with a range of 23,224 to 690,600. V, J and CDR3 annotation of the TCR reads was performed with the Decombinator software suite. For PS versus PT1 abundance plots, all samples were subsampled to the same number of TCRs (28,000). Expanded TCRs were defined as absent before sensitization and observed at least eight times at the 2-week time point. TCRdb cleaned the public reads at Q25 with fastp, built clones with MiXCR and kept in-frame beta chains. Rows merge per CDR3 protein into single entries with the most common DNA and genes. TCRdb's processing, not the authors', yielded these V and J calls. Across this sample there are nearly 95,000 distinct CDR3 sequences, with 9.5% to 11% seen only once. Clones ranked in the top ten supply roughly 2% of the sample.

The time point tag for this specimen amounts to: patch test 2, 6 weeks after DPC sensitization. Explained via the paper, the treatment or condition label denotes: therapeutic diphenylcyclopropenone sensitization with weekly scalp DPC. At each patch-test visit, blood was drawn before the patch test was applied. To be eligible, patients had to be aged 18 to 70, diagnosed with alopecia and judged suitable for DPC therapy, while pregnant patients were excluded. Total RNA was extracted from unfractionated whole blood that had been collected in Tempus Blood RNA tubes. What the authors observed across the whole study: Because every patient had alopecia, a presumed autoimmune disease, the patients' immune response might differ from that of healthy individuals. After repeated subsampling, the strength of the expansion versus patch-test correlation and the threshold at which it became significant changed. Significantly more large CDR3 similarity clusters were formed by expanded TCRs than by pre-sensitization or healthy control sets, consistent with antigen-driven responses. The number of PT1 expanded TCRs positively correlated with patch test score, significant at thresholds 8, 16 and 32 but not 4. DPC sensitization did not change the number of TCRs with a frequency above 1 in 1000, and there was no evidence of changes in global repertoire structure.

The receptor comes from a man between 35 and 55 years old with alopecia areata. Some clones in this sample may be carry-over from other donors' samples. The sequencing here drew on whole blood, taken in connection with sensitization to the hapten diphenylcyclopropenone (DPC).

The sequence in DNA is TGTGCCATCAGTGACTCGAGGCGACAGAGCTACGAGCAGTACTTC. This translates into CAISDSRRQSYEQYF. This chain joins TRBV10-3 to TRBJ2-7, with TRBD1 perhaps the D gene, on 5 matching bases. CDR1 ENHRY and CDR2 SYGVKD are derived from the germline V gene. V is reduced by 3 bases and J by 3 bases, leaving a spacing of 15 bases between them. The CDR3 has 15 amino acids, counting the end cysteine and phenylalanine. Only the CDR3 DNA stays, 45 bases, in frame from base 1.